This passage covers 22 T cell receptor beta chains from one sample sequenced in a study of control samples from healthy donors and cancer patients. Clones were read by immunoSEQ multiplex PCR, and TCRdb kept only the in-frame ones, dropping some. The data hold 95,000 to 150,000 clones, with around 88% observed a single time. The sample taken for sequencing was blood. The receptors come from a man between 35 and 55 years old in good health.

V usage is TRBV7-9 and J usage is TRBJ2-7, with 8 bases lining up with TRBD2. The J segment lost 2 bases and the V segment lost 2 bases, leaving 8 bases of the junction unmatched. Germline V gives CDR1 SEHNR, CDR2 FQNEAQ (reference sequence). CDR3 length: 16 amino acids. Here the CDR3 reads CASSLTAGGGTYEQYF. The CDR3 DNA reads TGTGCCAGCAGCTTAACGGCTGGCGGGGGGACCTACGAGCAGTACTTC.

V and J are TRBV7-2 and TRBJ2-1, with 16 bases aligning to TRBD2. The CDR3 has 15 amino acids. V lost 5 bases and J lost 9; bases outside the gene matches: 4. The germline V gene encodes CDR1 SGHTA and CDR2 FQGNSA. The CDR3 loop reads CASSPGTSGGAEQFF. CDR3 nucleotide sequence: TGTGCCAGCAGCCCGGGGACTAGCGGGGGGGCTGAGCAGTTCTTC.

The CDR3: CASSRQPTDMSSGNTIYF. The CDR3 DNA sequence: TGTGCCAGCAGCCGACAGCCGACAGACATGAGCTCTGGAAACACCATATATTTT. V is TRBV5-4 and J is TRBJ1-3; D might be TRBD1 (5 bases). Trimming stripped 4 bases from V and 0 bases from J, with 20 bases between. Germline V gene sequence: CDR1 SGHNT, CDR2 YYREEE (reference sequence). The CDR3 extends over 18 amino acids. Filled out from reference TRBV5-4 and TRBJ1-3, the complete variable domain reads ETGVTQSPTHLIKTRGQQVTLRCSSQSGHNTVSWYQQALGQGPQFIFQYYREEENGRGNFPPRFSGLQFPNYSSELNVNALELDDSALYLCASSRQPTDMSSGNTIYFGEGSWLTVV.

This clone appeared a few times. The chain carries TRBV5-1 and TRBJ1-2; unclear D gene. The CDR3 spans 13 residues. Trimming shortened V by 1 base and J by 7 bases, and 11 bases separated the two germline ends. CDR1 is SGHRS and CDR2 is YFSETQ in the germline V gene. The DNA for the CDR3 is TGCGCCAGCAGCTTGACGTGGGAGAGTGGCTACACCTTC. As protein: CASSLTWESGYTF.

V and J are TRBV13 and TRBJ2-3; 11 bases align to TRBD2. Per germline, CDR1 PRHDT and CDR2 FYEKMQ (reference sequence). The junction had 9 bases not matched to a gene; V was cut back by 6 bases and J by 1 base. The CDR3 runs 17 residues. CDR3 in DNA: TGTGCCAGCAGACCTATAGCGGGGGGGCCGGGCACAGATACGCAGTATTTT. Encoded protein: CASRPIAGGPGTDTQYF.

The J gene is TRBJ2-1, the V gene TRBV11-2, with D possibly matching TRBD2 (7 bases). CDR3 length equals 17 residues. CDR1 SGHAT and CDR2 FQNNGV come from the germline V gene. Deletions cut 0 bases from V and 0 bases from J, with 12 bases between. CDR3: CASSLERGGSSYNEQFF. The CDR3 DNA reads TGTGCCAGCAGCTTAGAAAGGGGGGGAAGCTCCTACAATGAGCAGTTCTTC.

The gene calls are TRBV3-1 (or the pseudogene TRBV3-2) and TRBJ1-2; D remains unclear. The CDR3 is 13 residues long. V was trimmed by 6 bases and J by 5 bases, leaving 13 bases between them. Germline V CDR1 and CDR2: LGHDT, YNNKEL (reference sequence). As DNA, the CDR3 is TGTGCCAGCAGAAAGGGTCTGGGATATGGCTACACCTTC. It codes for CASRKGLGYGYTF.

This chain connects TRBV7-3 to TRBJ1-3; D not certain. The V end lost 1 base, the J end lost 2 bases, and 12 bases lay between the germline ends. Germline V gene sequence: CDR1 SGHTA, CDR2 FQGTGA. The CDR3 has 16 amino acids. The CDR3: CASSLIGGLPGNTIYF. CDR3 nucleotides: TGTGCCAGCAGCTTAATAGGAGGGTTACCTGGAAACACCATATATTTT.

The rearrangement joins TRBV28 to TRBJ1-2, with 7 bases matching TRBD1. After removal of 5 bases from V and 2 bases from J, the junction contained 5 bases not matched to a gene. The germline V gene has CDR1 MDHEN and CDR2 SYDVKM. This CDR3 is built from 14 residues. The CDR3 DNA sequence: TGTGCCAGCAGTCAAGGGGGCAGGAACTATGGCTACACCTTC. Translating gives CASSQGGRNYGYTF.

This clone was detected only a few times. This chain uses TRBV6-6 with TRBJ1-5; tentative D call: TRBD1 (5 bases). This CDR3 comprises 15 residues. Germline assignment: CDR1 MNHNY and CDR2 SVGAGI (reference sequence). V dropped 1 base and J dropped 2 bases, with 9 bases sitting between them. The CDR3 spells CASSYFRDGNQPQHF. The CDR3 bases are TGTGCCAGCAGTTACTTCCGGGACGGCAATCAGCCCCAGCATTTT.

CDR3 sequence (DNA): TGTGCCAGCAGCCAACGGGGGGGCTTACACACTGAAGCTTTCTTT. Amino acids: CASSQRGGLHTEAFF. The chain is built from TRBV3-1 (or the pseudogene TRBV3-2) and TRBJ1-1, with D possibly being TRBD1 (6 bases). The V gene's germline CDR1 is LGHDT and CDR2 YNNKEL (reference sequence). V was pared by 2 bases and J by 3 bases, with 13 bases between. The CDR3 sequence is 15 residues long.

This clone was picked up one time. The chain combines TRBV7-6 with TRBJ1-2; no definite D call. V lost 5 bases to trimming and J lost 0 bases, with 13 bases between them. The CDR3 spans 15 residues. Germline assignment: CDR1 SGHVS and CDR2 FNYEAQ. CDR3 sequence: CASSPGGGTNYGYTF. The DNA of the CDR3 is TGTGCCAGCAGCCCAGGAGGAGGAACTAACTATGGCTACACCTTC.

The gene calls are TRBV25-1 and TRBJ1-1, with D perhaps matching TRBD1 (5 bases). The germline gives CDR1 MGHDK, CDR2 SYGVNS. This CDR3 comprises 15 residues. Trimming stripped 4 bases from V and 6 bases from J, with 18 bases between. CDR3 bases: TGTGCCAGCAGTGCTCTAGACAGACAGCCACCTGAAGCTTTCTTT. It is translated as CASSALDRQPPEAFF. The full variable domain, its missing parts supplied by reference TRBV25-1 and TRBJ1-1, is EADIYQTPRYLVIGTGKKITLECSQTMGHDKMYWYQQDPGMELHLIHYSYGVNSTEKGDLSSESTVSRIRTEHFPLTLESARPSHTSQYLCASSALDRQPPEAFFGQGTRLTVV.

The chain carries TRBV3-1 (or the pseudogene TRBV3-2) and TRBJ2-7; 12 positions agree with TRBD1. The junction had 6 bases not matched to a gene; V was cut back by 3 bases and J by 6 bases. CDR1 LGHDT and CDR2 YNNKEL come from the germline V gene (reference sequence). The CDR3 extends over 15 amino acids. The CDR3 DNA is TGTGCCAGCAGCCATAGGGACAGGGGGCGAGGCGAGCAGTACTTC. Protein product: CASSHRDRGRGEQYF.

V gene TRBV9 combines with J gene TRBJ1-3; D gene unclear. The CDR3 contains 13 residues. Looked up from germline, CDR1 is SGDLS and CDR2 is YYNGEE. V was pared by 4 bases and J by 11 bases, with 16 bases between. CDR3 nucleotide sequence: TGTGCCAGCAGCCCGGACCGCGGTTTCTCCATATATTTT. Its translation: CASSPDRGFSIYF.

The chain employs TRBV12-5 and TRBJ2-2; D gene uncertain. The ends were cut back, 10 bases at V and 5 bases at J, with 11 bases in the middle. The CDR3 has 12 amino acids. In germline, CDR1 is LGHNT, CDR2 FRNRAP. The CDR3 protein is CATVGWTGELFF. DNA of the CDR3: TGTGCTACCGTAGGTTGGACCGGGGAGCTGTTTTTT. Supplemented by reference TRBV12-5 and TRBJ2-2, the full variable domain reads DARVTQTPRHKVTEMGQEVTMRCQPILGHNTVFWYRQTMMQGLELLAYFRNRAPLDDSGMPKDRFSAEMPDATLATLKIQPSEPRDSAVYFCATVGWTGELFFGEGSRLTVL.

The V gene is TRBV29-1, the J gene TRBJ1-2; tentative D call: TRBD1 (5 bases). Germline CDR1 and CDR2: SQVTM and ANQGSEA. CDR3 length equals 12 residues. With 6 bases removed from V and 6 bases from J, the gap between germline ends came to 14 bases. DNA for the CDR3: TGCAGCGTGGGGACTTTTCTCCATGGCTACACCTTC. Residues: CSVGTFLHGYTF. Complete variable domain (other parts from reference TRBV29-1 and TRBJ1-2): SAVISQKPSRDICQRGTSLTIQCQVDSQVTMMFWYRQQPGQSLTLIATANQGSEATYESGFVIDKFPISRPNLTFSTLTVSNMSPEDSSIYLCSVGTFLHGYTFGSGTRLTVV.

V gene TRBV24-1 combines with J gene TRBJ1-2, with a weak D call TRBD1 (5 bases). Germline CDR1 KGHDR, CDR2 SFDVKD. V was pared by 3 bases and J by 0 bases, with 13 bases between. This CDR3 has 16 amino acids. The CDR3 protein is CATSDPTREANYGYTF. The CDR3 bases are TGTGCCACCAGTGATCCTACCAGGGAGGCTAACTATGGCTACACCTTC.

This rearrangement joins TRBV28 to TRBJ1-4; 7 bases align to TRBD1. This CDR3 has 15 residues. Germline CDR1 is MDHEN and CDR2 is SYDVKM. The ends lost 5 bases at V and 6 bases at J; junction bases unmatched: 9. The CDR3 is CASSPNRGVDEKLFF. The CDR3 nucleotides are TGTGCCAGCAGTCCCAACAGGGGAGTCGATGAAAAACTGTTTTTT.

As concerns this clone: This sequence may be a read error, since a much larger clone differs from it by one base. The chain links TRBV12-3 or TRBV12-4 to TRBJ1-4; no definite D call. This CDR3 has 13 amino acids. V lost 7 bases to trimming and J lost 0 bases, with 6 bases between them. In DNA form, the CDR3 reads TGTGCCAGCAAGGTTGCAACTAATGAAAAACTGTTTTTT. Its translation is CASKVATNEKLFF.

V is TRBV9 and J is TRBJ2-5; TRBD2 agrees at 11 bases. The CDR3 contains 16 residues. J was trimmed by 4 bases and V by 3 bases; bases with no gene match: 8. Germline V CDR1 and CDR2: SGDLS, YYNGEE. The CDR3 bases are TGTGCCAGCAGCGCGGACTTAGCGGGGGGGCGAGAGACCCAGTACTTC. This codes for CASSADLAGGRETQYF.

The sample holds one count of this clone. V gene TRBV29-1 combines with J gene TRBJ2-7, with D maybe TRBD1 (6 bases). The V and J ends lost 5 bases and 1 base respectively, with 12 bases between them. The germline CDR1 and CDR2 sequences are SQVTM and ANQGSEA. The CDR3 has 13 amino acids. The DNA for the CDR3 is TGCAGCGTTCTGGGGCAGGGGTCCTACGAGCAGTACTTC. It encodes CSVLGQGSYEQYF.